The 14 T cell receptor beta chains in this list originate from one sample, sequenced in a study of early T cells in non-severe SARS-CoV-2 infection. A single record per CDR3 protein comes from TCRdb applying MiXCR to the 5' RACE reads. The sample holds tens of thousands of distinct CDR3 sequences, under 5% seen once. What was sequenced was whole blood. Receptors originate from an adult who was a healthcare worker with PCR-confirmed SARS-CoV-2 infection or an uninfected control (not recorded which).

This clonotype was detected ten times or more. The V and J genes are TRBV6-6 and TRBJ1-5; a weak D match, TRBD1 (5 bases). The CDR3 is 16 amino acids. V lost 0 bases, J lost 6 bases, and 15 bases lay in between. Germline V lookup: CDR1 MNHNY, CDR2 SVGAGI (reference sequence). The CDR3 loop is CASSYSLREGSQPQHF. The CDR3 nucleotides are TGTGCCAGCAGTTACTCGCTCAGGGAGGGCAGTCAGCCCCAGCATTTT.

The sample holds many counts of this clonotype. V and J are TRBV29-1 and TRBJ1-1; no reliable D call. CDR1 is SQVTM and CDR2 is ANQGSEA in the germline V gene. The V gene lost 2 bases and the J gene lost 0 bases, with 7 bases spanning the gap. This CDR3 has 13 residues. In DNA form, the CDR3 reads TGCAGCGTTGAAAACAGCATGAACACTGAAGCTTTCTTT. As protein: CSVENSMNTEAFF.

Only a few counts were recorded for this clonotype. One junction end disagrees with the germline gene, perhaps due to a read error. This chain links TRBV6-6 with TRBJ1-6; D is unresolved. The CDR3 is 15 amino acids. CDR1 is MNHNY and CDR2 is SVGAGI in the germline V gene (reference sequence). CDR3 amino acids: CASCYRAEYNSPLHF. DNA of the CDR3: TGTGCCAGCTGTTACCGGGCAGAATATAATTCACCCCTCCACTTT.

This clonotype was found a few times. V gene TRBV5-1 combines with J gene TRBJ2-7; TRBD1 agrees at 9 bases. This CDR3 has 13 amino acids. Germline V gene data show CDR1 as SGHRS and CDR2 as YFSETQ. V dropped 4 bases and J dropped 5; count of bases not matched to a gene: 4. CDR3 nucleotide sequence: TGCGCCAGCAGCCCGGGACAGGGCCACGAGCAGTACTTC. This sequence encodes CASSPGQGHEQYF. Full variable domain (outside the CDR3, taken from reference TRBV5-1 and TRBJ2-7): KAGVTQTPRYLIKTRGQQVTLSCSPISGHRSVSWYQQTPGQGLQFLFEYFSETQRNKGNFPGRFSGRQFSNSRSEMNVSTLELGDSALYLCASSPGQGHEQYFGPGTRLTVT.

In this sample, this clonotype turned up many times. The chain carries TRBV20-1 and TRBJ1-6; 8 bases align to TRBD1. The ends lost 3 bases at V and 7 bases at J; junction bases unmatched: 5. Germline loops: CDR1 DFQATT, CDR2 SNEGSKA (reference sequence). CDR3 size: 14 residues. The CDR3 sequence is CSAREGQENSPLHF. The CDR3 DNA sequence: TGCAGTGCTAGGGAGGGACAGGAGAATTCACCCCTCCACTTT.

This clonotype has ten or more counts. This sequence joins TRBV4-3 and TRBJ2-7; 8 nucleotides align to TRBD2. The ends lost 3 bases at V and 7 bases at J; junction bases unmatched: 14. The CDR3 contains 16 residues. Germline values: CDR1 LGHNA, CDR2 YSLEER. CDR3 sequence reads: CASSHQPGLEGSEQYF. The CDR3 region has the DNA TGCGCCAGCAGCCACCAACCGGGACTAGAAGGATCAGAGCAGTACTTC.

Ten or more counts support this clonotype. This chain links TRBV5-1 with TRBJ2-3; D is ambiguous. The CDR3 length is 13 residues. V lost 4 bases, J lost 2 bases, and 8 bases lay in between. Looked up from germline, CDR1 is SGHRS and CDR2 is YFSETQ. The CDR3: CASSSEPTDTQYF. The CDR3 region has the DNA TGCGCCAGCAGCAGCGAACCCACAGATACGCAGTATTTT.

This clonotype was observed many times. The V call is TRBV12-3 or TRBV12-4, the J call TRBJ2-4; 7 positions match TRBD2. V trimming: 5 bases; J trimming: 8 bases; junction bases outside the gene matches: 6. The CDR3 spans 13 residues. The CDR3 is CASSRTSWDIQYF. CDR3 in DNA: TGTGCCAGCAGTCGGACTAGTTGGGACATTCAGTACTTC.

This clonotype was observed at least ten times. The J gene is TRBJ2-7, the V gene TRBV7-9; no clear D. Between the trimmed V and J ends, which lost 6 bases and 2 bases, there was a span of 8 bases. The CDR3 totals 12 residues. CDR1 and CDR2 from the germline V gene are SEHNR and FQNEAQ (reference sequence). The CDR3 spells CASSTGTYEQYV. The DNA of the CDR3 is TGTGCCAGCAGTACCGGTACCTACGAGCAGTACGTC.

The V and J genes are TRBV10-3 and TRBJ1-5; no firm D call. The CDR3 contains 14 residues. Germline V gene lookup returns CDR1 ENHRY and CDR2 SYGVKD. Trimming took off 0 bases at V and 4 bases at J, with 7 bases between the two ends. The CDR3 coding sequence is TGTGCCATCAGTGAGTCGGTAGGGAATCAGCCCCAGCATTTT. This codes for CAISESVGNQPQHF.

The rearrangement uses TRBV7-9 and TRBJ2-2; D gene uncertain. The germline gives CDR1 SEHNR, CDR2 FQNEAQ (reference sequence). V was pared by 1 base and J by 7 bases, with 7 bases between. The CDR3 is 13 amino acids. The CDR3 sequence is CASSLEYFGELFF. CDR3 bases: TGTGCCAGCAGCTTAGAGTACTTCGGGGAGCTGTTTTTT.

This clonotype has a count of ten or more. J is TRBJ2-3 and V is TRBV6-2 or TRBV6-3; the match to TRBD2 covers 7 bases. The CDR3 is 14 residues long. The germline gives CDR1 MNHEY, CDR2 SVGEGT. V shed 6 bases and J 3 bases; nucleotides not matched to a gene: 6. CDR3 region: CASRGLTMTDTQYF. CDR3 nucleotide sequence: TGTGCCAGCAGGGGACTAACTATGACAGATACGCAGTATTTT.

This chain connects TRBV28 to TRBJ2-1; 10 nucleotides agree with TRBD1. In germline, CDR1 is MDHEN, CDR2 SYDVKM. The CDR3 spans 15 residues. The junction had 11 bases not matched to a gene; V was cut back by 7 bases and J by 8 bases. The CDR3 DNA is TGTGCCAGCACACTGCGGGACAGGGGCTGGGATGAGCAGTTCTTC. This codes for CASTLRDRGWDEQFF. The whole variable domain, remainder taken from reference TRBV28 and TRBJ2-1, is DVKVTQSSRYLVKRTGEKVFLECVQDMDHENMFWYRQDPGLGLRLIYFSYDVKMKEKGDIPEGYSVSREKKERFSLILESASTNQTSMYLCASTLRDRGWDEQFFGPGTRLTVL.

The table lists this clonotype with many counts. V and J are TRBV7-2 and TRBJ1-5; D uncertain. V shed 4 bases and J shed 1 base, with 11 bases lying between them. The CDR3 sequence is 15 residues long. In germline, CDR1 is SGHTA, CDR2 FQGNSA. The CDR3: CASSWHIASNQPQHF. The CDR3 bases are TGTGCCAGCAGCTGGCATATTGCAAGCAATCAGCCCCAGCATTTT.